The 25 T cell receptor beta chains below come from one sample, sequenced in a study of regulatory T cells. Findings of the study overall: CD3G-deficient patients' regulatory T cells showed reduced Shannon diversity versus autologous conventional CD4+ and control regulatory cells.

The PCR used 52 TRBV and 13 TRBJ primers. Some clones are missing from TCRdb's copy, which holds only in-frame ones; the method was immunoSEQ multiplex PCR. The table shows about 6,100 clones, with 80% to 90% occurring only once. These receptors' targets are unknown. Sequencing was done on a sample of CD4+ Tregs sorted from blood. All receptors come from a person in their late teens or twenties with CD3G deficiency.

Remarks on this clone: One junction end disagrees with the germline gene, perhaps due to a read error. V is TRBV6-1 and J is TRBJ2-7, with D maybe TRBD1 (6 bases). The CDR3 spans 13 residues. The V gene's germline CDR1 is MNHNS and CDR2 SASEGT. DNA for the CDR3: TGTGCCAGCAATGAACAGGGATTCTACGAGCAGTACTTC. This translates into CASNEQGFYEQYF.

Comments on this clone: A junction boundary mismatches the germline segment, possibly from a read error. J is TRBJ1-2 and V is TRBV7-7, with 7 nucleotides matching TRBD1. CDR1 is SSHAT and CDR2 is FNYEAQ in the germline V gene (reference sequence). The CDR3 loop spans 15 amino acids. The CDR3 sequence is CASSLVNFYRGGYTF. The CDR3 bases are TGTGCTAGCAGCTTAGTCAACTTCTACAGGGGCGGCTACACCTTC.

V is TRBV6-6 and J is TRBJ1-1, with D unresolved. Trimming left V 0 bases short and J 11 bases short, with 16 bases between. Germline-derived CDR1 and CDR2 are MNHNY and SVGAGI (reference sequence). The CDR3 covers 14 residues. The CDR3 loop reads CASSYSAGQPEAFF. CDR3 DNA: TGTGCCAGCAGTTACTCGGCAGGCCAGCCCGAGGCTTTCTTT.

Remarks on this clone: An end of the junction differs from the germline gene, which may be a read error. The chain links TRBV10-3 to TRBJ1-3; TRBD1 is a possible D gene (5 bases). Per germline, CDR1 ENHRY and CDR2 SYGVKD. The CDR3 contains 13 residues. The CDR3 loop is CASSYPGGGGIYF. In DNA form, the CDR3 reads TGTGCCAGCAGTTACCCCGGGGGAGGAGGCATATATTTT.

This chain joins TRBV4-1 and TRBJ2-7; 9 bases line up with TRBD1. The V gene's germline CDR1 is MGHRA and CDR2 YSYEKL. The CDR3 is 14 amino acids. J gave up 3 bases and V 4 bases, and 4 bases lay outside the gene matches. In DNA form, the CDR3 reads TGCGCCAGCAGCCGTACGACAGGGGGCTACGAGCAGTACTTC. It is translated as CASSRTTGGYEQYF.

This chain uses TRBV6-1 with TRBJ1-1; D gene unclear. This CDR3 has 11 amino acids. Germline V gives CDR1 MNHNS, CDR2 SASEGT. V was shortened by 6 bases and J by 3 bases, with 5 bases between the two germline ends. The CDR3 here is CASRDYTEAFF. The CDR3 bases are TGTGCCAGCAGGGACTACACTGAAGCTTTCTTT.

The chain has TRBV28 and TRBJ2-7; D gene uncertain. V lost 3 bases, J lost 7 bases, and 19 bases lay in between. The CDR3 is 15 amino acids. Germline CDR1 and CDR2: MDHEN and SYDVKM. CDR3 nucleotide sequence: TGTGCCAGCAGTTTGGGGTCGGCCCTCTGGAGTGAGCAGTACTTC. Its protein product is CASSLGSALWSEQYF.

Here the CDR3 reads CASSSQGGTDTQYF. The CDR3 DNA reads as TGCGCCAGCAGCTCGCAGGGGGGCACAGATACGCAGTATTTT. The chain couples TRBV5-1 to TRBJ2-3; 7 bases match TRBD1. This CDR3 comprises 14 residues. The ends lost 3 bases at V and 1 base at J; junction bases unmatched: 2. Germline V gene data show CDR1 as SGHRS and CDR2 as YFSETQ.

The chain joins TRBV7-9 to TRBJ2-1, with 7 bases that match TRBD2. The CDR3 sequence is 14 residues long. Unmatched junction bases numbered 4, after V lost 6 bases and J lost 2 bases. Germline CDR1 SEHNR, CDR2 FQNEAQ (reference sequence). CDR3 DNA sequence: TGTGCCAGCAGTTCTCGGGGGGCCTACAATGAGCAGTTCTTC. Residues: CASSSRGAYNEQFF.

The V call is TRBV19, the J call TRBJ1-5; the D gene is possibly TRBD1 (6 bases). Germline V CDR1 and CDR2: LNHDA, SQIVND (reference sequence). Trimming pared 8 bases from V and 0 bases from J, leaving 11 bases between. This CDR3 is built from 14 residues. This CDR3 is CASSGVYSNQPQHF. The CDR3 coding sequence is TGTGCCAGTTCAGGGGTCTATAGCAATCAGCCCCAGCATTTT.

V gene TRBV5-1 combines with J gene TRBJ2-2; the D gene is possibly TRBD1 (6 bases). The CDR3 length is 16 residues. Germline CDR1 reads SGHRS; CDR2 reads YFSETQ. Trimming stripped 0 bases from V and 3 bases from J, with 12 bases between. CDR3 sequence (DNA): TGCGCCAGCAGCTTGGGACAGGATTCTGACACCGGGGAGCTGTTTTTT. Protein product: CASSLGQDSDTGELFF.

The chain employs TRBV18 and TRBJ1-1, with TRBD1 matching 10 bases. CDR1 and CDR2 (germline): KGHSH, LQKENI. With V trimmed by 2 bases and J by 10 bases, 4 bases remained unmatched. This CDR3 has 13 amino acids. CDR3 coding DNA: TGTGCCAGCTCACCAGGGACAGGGGAAGGAGCTTTCTTT. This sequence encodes CASSPGTGEGAFF.

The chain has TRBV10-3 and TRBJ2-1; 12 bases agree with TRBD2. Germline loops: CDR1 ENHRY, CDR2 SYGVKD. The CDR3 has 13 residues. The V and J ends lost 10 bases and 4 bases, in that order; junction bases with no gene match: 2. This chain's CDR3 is CATGTSGYNEQFF. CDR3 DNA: TGTGCCACCGGGACTAGCGGGTACAATGAGCAGTTCTTC.

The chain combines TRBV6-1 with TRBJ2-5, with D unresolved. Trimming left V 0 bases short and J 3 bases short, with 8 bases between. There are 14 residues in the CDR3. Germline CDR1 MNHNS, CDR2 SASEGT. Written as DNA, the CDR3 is TGTGCCAGCAGTGAAGCCCCAACGGAAGAGACCCAGTACTTC. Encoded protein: CASSEAPTEETQYF.

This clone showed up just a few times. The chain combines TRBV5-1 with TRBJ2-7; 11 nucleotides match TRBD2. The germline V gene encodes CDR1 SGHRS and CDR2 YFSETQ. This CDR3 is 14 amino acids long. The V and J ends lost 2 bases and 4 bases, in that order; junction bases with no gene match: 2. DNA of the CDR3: TGCGCCAGCAGCTTCGCTAGCGGGAGGTACGAGCAGTACTTC. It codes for CASSFASGRYEQYF.

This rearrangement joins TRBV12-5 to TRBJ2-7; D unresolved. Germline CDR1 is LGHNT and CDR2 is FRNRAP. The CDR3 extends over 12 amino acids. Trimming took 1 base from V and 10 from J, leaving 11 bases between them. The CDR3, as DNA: TGTGCTAGTGGTTTGGAACTCGTCCCCCAGTACTTC. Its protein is CASGLELVPQYF.

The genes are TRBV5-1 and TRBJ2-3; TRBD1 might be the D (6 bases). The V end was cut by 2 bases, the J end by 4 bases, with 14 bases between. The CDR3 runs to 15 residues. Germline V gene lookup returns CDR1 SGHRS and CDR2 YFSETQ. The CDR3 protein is CASSLGNRDPDTQYF. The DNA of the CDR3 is TGCGCCAGCAGCTTAGGGAACAGGGATCCAGATACGCAGTATTTT.

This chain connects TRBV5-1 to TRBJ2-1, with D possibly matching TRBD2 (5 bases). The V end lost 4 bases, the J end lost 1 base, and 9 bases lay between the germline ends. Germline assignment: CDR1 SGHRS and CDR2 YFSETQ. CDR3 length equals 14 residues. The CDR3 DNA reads TGCGCCAGCAGCCCGGGGAGTTCCTACAATGAGCAGTTCTTC. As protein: CASSPGSSYNEQFF.

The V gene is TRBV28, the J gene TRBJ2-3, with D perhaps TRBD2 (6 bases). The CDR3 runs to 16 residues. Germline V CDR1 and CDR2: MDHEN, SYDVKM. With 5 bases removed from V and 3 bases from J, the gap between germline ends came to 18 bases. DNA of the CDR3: TGTGCCAGCAGTATGATACGGGGGAGAGCAACAGATACGCAGTATTTT. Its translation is CASSMIRGRATDTQYF.

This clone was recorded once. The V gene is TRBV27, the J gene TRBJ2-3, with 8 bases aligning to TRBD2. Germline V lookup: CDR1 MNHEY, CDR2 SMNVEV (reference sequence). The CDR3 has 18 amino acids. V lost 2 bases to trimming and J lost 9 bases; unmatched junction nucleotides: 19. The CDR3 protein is CASSLRAPGLVSRSTQYF. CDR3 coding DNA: TGTGCCAGCAGTTTACGGGCGCCGGGACTAGTCTCCCGTAGCACGCAGTATTTT.

Here the CDR3 DNA reads TGTGCCAGCAGCTTATGGGGGGCCCACACCGGGGAGCTGTTTTTT. It specifies CASSLWGAHTGELFF. This chain connects TRBV7-8 to TRBJ2-2, with D perhaps given as TRBD1 or TRBD2 (6 bases each). V shed 2 bases and J shed 3 bases, with 10 bases lying between them. Germline-derived CDR1 and CDR2 are SGHVS and FQNEAQ. This CDR3 has 15 residues.

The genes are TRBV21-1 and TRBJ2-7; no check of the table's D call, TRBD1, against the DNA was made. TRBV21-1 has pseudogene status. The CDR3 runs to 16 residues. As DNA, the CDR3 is TGTGCCAGCAGCAAGCCCTCCGGGACAGGGTTATACGAGCAGTACTTC. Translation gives CASSKPSGTGLYEQYF.

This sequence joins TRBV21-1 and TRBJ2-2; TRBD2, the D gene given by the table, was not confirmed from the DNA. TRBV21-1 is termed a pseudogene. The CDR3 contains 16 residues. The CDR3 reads CASTHTSGINTGELFF. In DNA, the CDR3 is TGTGCCAGCACCCATACTAGCGGGATCAACACCGGGGAGCTGTTTTTT.

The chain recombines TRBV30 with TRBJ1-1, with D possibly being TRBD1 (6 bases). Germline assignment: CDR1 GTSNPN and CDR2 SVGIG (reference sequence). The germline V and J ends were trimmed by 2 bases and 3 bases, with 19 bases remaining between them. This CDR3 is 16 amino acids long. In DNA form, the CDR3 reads TGTGCCTGGAGTAAGATGACAGGCGGGGTGTACACTGAAGCTTTCTTT. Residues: CAWSKMTGGVYTEAFF.

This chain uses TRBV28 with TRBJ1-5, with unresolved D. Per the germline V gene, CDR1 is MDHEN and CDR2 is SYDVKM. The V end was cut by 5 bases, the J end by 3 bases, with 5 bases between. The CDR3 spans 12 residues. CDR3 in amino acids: CASSGLNQPQHF. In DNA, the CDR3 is TGTGCCAGCAGTGGTCTCAATCAGCCCCAGCATTTT.